A single sample is the source of the 11 T cell receptor beta chains below, sequenced in a study of neurological immune-mediated disorders. MiXCR was run by TCRdb on the 5' RACE reads, yielding one entry per CDR3 protein. The sample lists 55,000 or so distinct CDR3 sequences; over 3.5% were seen once. The material sequenced was CD4+ T cells from blood. The receptor source for this set is a woman aged 40 to 50 with multiple sclerosis.

This clonotype was seen many times. The rearrangement uses TRBV14 and TRBJ1-2, with TRBD1 matching over 7 bases. With V trimmed by 3 bases and J by 5 bases, 9 bases remained unmatched. CDR3 length: 15 residues. CDR1 is SGHDN and CDR2 is FVKESK in the germline V gene. Written as DNA, the CDR3 is TGTGCCAGCAGCCACGGACCCGGGACAGTGTATGGCTACACCTTC. It codes for CASSHGPGTVYGYTF.

This clonotype showed up many times. The V and J genes are TRBV7-7 and TRBJ2-7, with D unresolved. CDR3 length equals 13 residues. Between the trimmed V and J ends, which lost 1 base and 4 bases, there was a span of 8 bases. The germline CDR1 and CDR2 sequences are SSHAT and FNYEAQ (reference sequence). This CDR3 reads CASSLDPSYEQYF. The DNA of the CDR3 is TGTGCCAGCAGCTTAGATCCTTCGTACGAGCAGTACTTC.

This clonotype was observed many times. The chain carries TRBV20-1 and TRBJ1-5, with 7 bases fitting TRBD1. Germline-derived CDR1 and CDR2 are DFQATT and SNEGSKA (reference sequence). V gave up 0 bases and J gave up 5 bases; unmatched junction bases: 7. The CDR3 spans 15 residues. The chain's CDR3 is CSARDRRQGDQPQHF. The CDR3 nucleotides read TGCAGTGCTAGAGATCGTCGACAGGGTGATCAGCCCCAGCATTTT.

Ten or more counts support this clonotype. The rearrangement uses TRBV10-3 and TRBJ2-6; D is perhaps TRBD1 or TRBD2 (5 bases each). Per germline, CDR1 ENHRY and CDR2 SYGVKD. The CDR3 totals 14 residues. V lost 9 bases to trimming and J lost 0 bases, with 9 bases between them. CDR3 amino acids: CAMGDVSGANVLTF. The CDR3 nucleotides read TGTGCCATGGGGGACGTCTCTGGGGCCAACGTCCTGACTTTC.

As for this clonotype: Because the CDR3's place on the DNA is in doubt, the DNA is left out and the CDR3 is given as listed by TCRdb. The chain joins TRBV7-8 to TRBJ1-3. The CDR3 has 23 residues if both end residues are counted. Germline CDR1 reads SGHVS; CDR2 reads FQNEAQ. CDR3 sequence: CASSFYICSARKIPGDSGNTIYF.

This clonotype was found many times. CDR3 protein: CASSLLGANNQPQHF. The CDR3 nucleotides read TGCGCCAGCAGCTTGCTAGGGGCCAACAATCAGCCCCAGCATTTT. The chain employs TRBV5-1 and TRBJ1-5; the D gene is possibly TRBD1 (5 bases). Trimming pared 1 base from V and 3 bases from J, leaving 11 bases between. CDR3 length equals 15 residues. CDR1 is SGHRS and CDR2 is YFSETQ in the germline V gene.

This clonotype was observed at least ten times. This sequence joins TRBV6-5 and TRBJ1-2, with 9 bases lining up with TRBD1. The CDR3 has 15 amino acids. Germline V lookup: CDR1 MNHEY, CDR2 SVGAGI. Trimming removed 0 bases from V and 11 bases from J; junction bases left unmatched: 10. This CDR3 reads CASSYSRTGTGTYTF. In nucleotides, the CDR3 is TGTGCCAGCAGTTACTCCAGAACCGGGACAGGGACGTACACCTTC.

Ten or more counts support this clonotype. The gene calls are TRBV7-9 and TRBJ2-2, with a possible D match to TRBD2 (5 bases). The CDR3 is made up of 15 amino acids. V was cut by 7 bases and J by 5 bases, with 17 bases left in between. Germline CDR1 and CDR2: SEHNR and FQNEAQ (reference sequence). CDR3 DNA: TGTGCCAGCAACAAGGTTGAGGGCATTACCGGGGAGCTGTTTTTT. This sequence encodes CASNKVEGITGELFF. Using reference TRBV7-9 and TRBJ2-2 for the parts outside the CDR3, the full variable domain is DTGVSQNPRHKITKRGQNVTFRCDPISEHNRLYWYRQTLGQGPEFLTYFQNEAQLEKSRLLSDRFSAERPKGSFSTLEIQRTEQGDSAMYLCASNKVEGITGELFFGEGSRLTVL.

CDR3 DNA sequence: TGTGCCAGCAGCCAACGGGGGACAGAGGAGCAGTTCTTC. This gives the protein CASSQRGTEEQFF. V gene TRBV3-1 combines with J gene TRBJ2-1; a possible D gene is TRBD1 (7 bases). Germline V gives CDR1 LGHDT, CDR2 YNNKEL (reference sequence). The CDR3 is 13 amino acids. Trimming pared 2 bases from V and 10 bases from J, leaving 12 bases between.

This clonotype was recorded at least ten times. The chain recombines TRBV6-2 or TRBV6-3 with TRBJ2-7, with a weak D call TRBD2 (5 bases). Germline CDR1 is MNHEY and CDR2 is SVGEGT. The ends were cut back, 3 bases at V and 1 base at J, with 19 bases in the middle. There are 17 residues in the CDR3. The CDR3 region is CASSYPSRGRESYEQYF. CDR3 in DNA: TGTGCCAGCAGTTATCCTTCACGGGGTCGAGAGTCCTACGAGCAGTACTTC.

In its sample, this clonotype was seen many times. The J gene is TRBJ1-5, the V gene TRBV6-1; D not certain. In germline, CDR1 is MNHNS, CDR2 SASEGT. The V and J ends lost 6 bases and 4 bases respectively, with 10 bases between them. The CDR3 is made up of 13 amino acids. In DNA, the CDR3 is TGTGCCAGCAGGGCCCAAGTAAATCAGCCCCAGCATTTT. Its protein is CASRAQVNQPQHF.